A single sample is the source of the 21 T cell receptor beta chains below, sequenced in a study of T cell repertoires in cytomegalovirus infection. These receptors lack a known antigen. TCRdb called the reads again in MiXCR, with one record for every CDR3 protein. The sample yields 45,000 to 55,000 distinct CDR3 sequences, under 20% seen once. The sequencing here drew on CD8+ T cells from cultured PBMCs, taken from culture after CMV antigen stimulation. These receptors originate from a human donor in good health (CMV status not recorded). Some clones in this sample may be carry-over from other donors' samples.

This clonotype was observed a few times. V is TRBV9 and J is TRBJ1-5; possibly TRBD1 for D (5 bases). The germline V gene has CDR1 SGDLS and CDR2 YYNGEE. The CDR3 is made up of 16 amino acids. V was clipped by 3 bases and J by 2 bases, with 15 bases between them. CDR3 loop: CASSAGGDSRNQPQHF. Written as DNA, the CDR3 is TGTGCCAGCAGCGCGGGGGGGGATAGCCGCAATCAGCCCCAGCATTTT.

This clonotype showed up just a few times. The chain recombines TRBV5-1 with TRBJ1-3; 8 bases are shared with TRBD1. Trimming at V came to 4 bases and at J to 0 bases, leaving 3 bases not matched to a gene. The CDR3 sequence is 15 residues long. In germline, CDR1 is SGHRS, CDR2 YFSETQ. CDR3 residues: CASSVTGGSGNTIYF. DNA of the CDR3: TGCGCCAGCAGCGTCACAGGGGGCTCTGGAAACACCATATATTTT.

This clonotype has at least ten counts. The chain couples TRBV7-2 to TRBJ2-7, with TRBD1 identical over 9 bases. The junction had 7 bases not matched to a gene; V was cut back by 1 base and J by 3 bases. The CDR3 consists of 16 residues. Germline V gene lookup returns CDR1 SGHTA and CDR2 FQGNSA. CDR3 nucleotides: TGTGCCAGCAGCTTAGGTGGGACAGGGACGGACTACGAGCAGTACTTC. Translation gives CASSLGGTGTDYEQYF.

This clonotype was seen at least ten times. This sequence joins TRBV12-3 or TRBV12-4 and TRBJ2-1; 16 bases fit TRBD2. This CDR3 is 21 amino acids long. Losses at the gene ends were 5 bases for V and 5 bases for J; bases not matched to a gene: 18. The CDR3 DNA reads TGTGCCAGCAGTCCCCGGGGACTAGCGGGGGGGTCCGGGACTTTTAACAATGAGCAGTTCTTC. Its translation: CASSPRGLAGGSGTFNNEQFF.

The chain couples TRBV4-3 to TRBJ2-7, with TRBD2 identical over 7 bases. The CDR3 length is 16 residues. Trimming cost V 0 bases and J 5 bases; bases outside gene matches: 10. Germline V lookup: CDR1 LGHNA, CDR2 YSLEER. Here the CDR3 reads CASSQDSPGRADEQYF. The DNA for the CDR3 is TGCGCCAGCAGCCAAGATTCCCCGGGGAGGGCAGACGAGCAGTACTTC.

The gene calls are TRBV4-3 and TRBJ2-5; D unresolved. Germline values: CDR1 LGHNA, CDR2 YSLEER. V was shortened by 0 bases and J by 5 bases, with 16 bases between the two germline ends. The CDR3 totals 16 residues. The CDR3 sequence is CASSQDARAVPETQYF. CDR3 coding DNA: TGCGCCAGCAGCCAAGATGCAAGGGCCGTTCCGGAGACCCAGTACTTC.

Ten or more counts support this clonotype. This rearrangement joins TRBV7-2 to TRBJ2-5; 10 nucleotides line up with TRBD2. The ends lost 8 bases at V and 2 bases at J; junction bases unmatched: 2. The CDR3 has 13 residues. CDR1 and CDR2 from the germline V gene are SGHTA and FQGNSA. DNA of the CDR3: TGTGCCAGCGAAGCGGGGGGGCAAGAGACCCAGTACTTC. Translated: CASEAGGQETQYF.

This clonotype occurred a few times. This chain uses TRBV28 with TRBJ2-5; D ambiguous. Germline-derived CDR1 and CDR2 are MDHEN and SYDVKM. V was shortened by 3 bases and J by 2 bases, with 7 bases between the two germline ends. There are 13 residues in the CDR3. The CDR3 region has the DNA TGTGCCAGCAGTTTCCCATCGCAAGAGACCCAGTACTTC. This codes for CASSFPSQETQYF.

This clonotype has a count of ten or more. The chain links TRBV28 to TRBJ2-5, with 7 positions matching TRBD1. This CDR3 contains 14 residues. Trimming removed 8 bases from V and 0 bases from J; junction bases left unmatched: 6. CDR1 MDHEN and CDR2 SYDVKM come from the germline V gene. DNA for the CDR3: TGTGCCAGCCTGTCCGGGACAGACCAAGAGACCCAGTACTTC. It yields the protein CASLSGTDQETQYF. Complete variable domain (other parts from reference TRBV28 and TRBJ2-5): DVKVTQSSRYLVKRTGEKVFLECVQDMDHENMFWYRQDPGLGLRLIYFSYDVKMKEKGDIPEGYSVSREKKERFSLILESASTNQTSMYLCASLSGTDQETQYFGPGTRLLVL.

The chain joins TRBV30 to TRBJ1-2, with D unclear. The CDR3 totals 13 residues. Between the trimmed V and J ends, which lost 7 bases and 0 bases, there was a span of 12 bases. Germline lookup yields CDR1 GTSNPN and CDR2 SVGIG (reference sequence). The CDR3 coding sequence is TGTGCCTCATTTTCGGGGACTAACTATGGCTACACCTTC. Protein sequence: CASFSGTNYGYTF.

The table lists this clonotype with a few counts. The genes are TRBV18 and TRBJ2-7, with D possibly being TRBD1 or TRBD2 (5 bases each). The length of the CDR3 is 15 residues. From germline, CDR1 is KGHSH and CDR2 LQKENI. V lost 3 bases, J lost 2 bases, and 14 bases lay in between. CDR3 region: CASSPGGLGAYEQYF. The CDR3 coding sequence is TGTGCCAGCTCACCGGGTGGACTGGGGGCCTACGAGCAGTACTTC.

This sequence joins TRBV25-1 and TRBJ1-2; D call uncertain. V dropped 6 bases and J dropped 3 bases, with 11 bases sitting between them. The CDR3 is made up of 13 amino acids. The germline CDR1 and CDR2 sequences are MGHDK and SYGVNS. The CDR3 nucleotides are TGTGCCAGCAGCCCCGGAGGCGACTATGGCTACACCTTC. Protein sequence: CASSPGGDYGYTF.

This clonotype came up a few times. This chain links TRBV28 with TRBJ1-1; tentative D call: TRBD1 (6 bases). Germline lookup yields CDR1 MDHEN and CDR2 SYDVKM. Trimming shortened V by 1 base and J by 0 bases, and 12 bases separated the two germline ends. CDR3 length: 16 amino acids. CDR3 region: CASSLSGTQMNTEAFF. The CDR3 bases are TGTGCCAGCAGTTTATCCGGGACACAGATGAACACTGAAGCTTTCTTT.

This clonotype appeared many times. The genes are TRBV5-6 and TRBJ1-1, with D hard to call. Germline CDR1 is SGHDT and CDR2 is YYEEEE. The CDR3 is made up of 12 amino acids. The V end lost 1 base, the J end lost 5 bases, and 6 bases lay between the germline ends. As DNA, the CDR3 is TGTGCCAGCAGCTTGCGGGGTACTGAAGCTTTCTTT. It translates to CASSLRGTEAFF.

This clonotype was recorded many times. V usage is TRBV19 and J usage is TRBJ1-5, with D unresolved. The V end was cut by 5 bases, the J end by 5 bases, with 10 bases between. The CDR3 length is 13 residues. Germline V CDR1 and CDR2: LNHDA, SQIVND (reference sequence). The CDR3 DNA sequence: TGTGCCAGTAGTCTCGGGATTGATCAGCCCCAGCATTTT. Translation gives CASSLGIDQPQHF.

In its sample, this clonotype was seen many times. V usage is TRBV10-3 and J usage is TRBJ2-7, with TRBD1 matching over 7 bases. Trimming cost V 3 bases and J 7 bases; bases outside gene matches: 12. Germline loops: CDR1 ENHRY, CDR2 SYGVKD. The CDR3 runs 15 residues. CDR3 region: CAISDPGTDLREQYF. The CDR3 DNA reads as TGTGCCATCAGTGACCCCGGGACAGATTTACGAGAGCAGTACTTC.

This clonotype was seen a few times. The chain has TRBV20-1 and TRBJ1-2; 9 nucleotides line up with TRBD1. The junction had 10 bases not matched to a gene; V was cut back by 3 bases and J by 8 bases. From germline, CDR1 is DFQATT and CDR2 SNEGSKA (reference sequence). This CDR3 comprises 14 residues. In nucleotides, the CDR3 is TGCAGTGCTAGGGGGGCGCCGGACAGGGGAGGCTACACCTTC. Protein product: CSARGAPDRGGYTF.

This clonotype was detected a few times. The rearrangement links TRBV12-3 or TRBV12-4 to TRBJ2-5, with D unclear. V lost 3 bases to trimming and J lost 2 bases, with 4 bases between them. The CDR3 sequence is 12 residues long. The CDR3 sequence: CASSFLQETQYF. Here the CDR3 DNA reads TGTGCCAGCAGTTTTTTACAAGAGACCCAGTACTTC.

This clonotype was counted ten times or more. This chain uses TRBV7-6 with TRBJ2-2; weak D call: TRBD1 (5 bases). The CDR3 runs 16 residues. Trimming took 0 bases from V and 3 from J, leaving 11 bases between them. The germline V gene has CDR1 SGHVS and CDR2 FNYEAQ. The CDR3 loop is CASSLAAGLDTGELFF. DNA of the CDR3: TGTGCCAGCAGCTTAGCGGCAGGGCTTGACACCGGGGAGCTGTTTTTT.

This clonotype showed up many times. The chain recombines TRBV20-1 with TRBJ2-1; D call uncertain. CDR1 is DFQATT, CDR2 SNEGSKA, per germline (reference sequence). This CDR3 comprises 11 residues. Trimming left V 1 base short and J 3 bases short, with 1 base between. CDR3 nucleotide sequence: TGCAGTGCTAGAGTCTACAATGAGCAGTTCTTC. Amino acids: CSARVYNEQFF.

The chain joins TRBV30 to TRBJ1-2; 7 nucleotides align to TRBD1. CDR3 length: 11 amino acids. Germline CDR1 and CDR2: GTSNPN and SVGIG (reference sequence). Trimming took 4 bases from V and 4 from J; bases not matched to a gene: 0. CDR3 sequence reads: CAWTGGYGYTF. The CDR3 nucleotides read TGTGCCTGGACAGGGGGCTATGGCTACACCTTC.